One and the same sample provided the 5 T cell receptor beta chains below, sequenced in a study of tumor and adjacent non-tumor tissue in lung cancer. TCRbeta libraries were built with three rounds of nested PCR, modified from ARM-PCR. TCRdb passed the multiplex PCR reads through MiXCR, listing each CDR3 protein once. The sample records approximately 90,000 distinct CDR3 sequences, about 70% being singletons. RNA was extracted from bulk tissue without any cell sorting. Sequencing was carried out using lung tumor tissue. These receptors were obtained from a man in his sixties with non-small cell lung cancer.

This clonotype was counted many times. This sequence joins TRBV29-1 and TRBJ2-1; TRBD2 is a possible D gene (6 bases). The germline V gene has CDR1 SQVTM and CDR2 ANQGSEA. The length of the CDR3 is 15 residues. V shed 4 bases and J shed 5 bases, with 18 bases lying between them. CDR3 residues: CSVVPFRGGDNEQFF. In DNA form, the CDR3 reads TGCAGCGTTGTTCCTTTTCGGGGCGGGGACAATGAGCAGTTCTTC.

With respect to this clonotype: The conserved phenylalanine or tryptophan normally closing the CDR3 is absent here, so this likely arose from a read error. The rearrangement joins TRBV29-1 to TRBJ1-2, with D perhaps matching TRBD1 (6 bases). Per the germline V gene, CDR1 is SQVTM and CDR2 is ANQGSEA. The CDR3 sequence is 15 residues long. The CDR3 is CSVGGTPGDNYCYTS. The CDR3 region has the DNA TGCAGCGTTGGAGGGACCCCGGGGGACAACTATTGCTACACCTCC.

This clonotype was found many times. The chain recombines TRBV6-2 or TRBV6-3 with TRBJ2-2; D gene ambiguous. CDR1 and CDR2 from the germline V gene are MNHEY and SVGEGT. Trimming took 6 bases from V and 5 from J, leaving 10 bases between them. The length of the CDR3 is 13 residues. DNA of the CDR3: TGTGCCAGCAGCCAAACACGAACCGGGGAGCTGTTTTTT. It codes for CASSQTRTGELFF.

This clonotype has at least ten counts. This sequence joins TRBV6-1 and TRBJ1-2; 10 nucleotides line up with TRBD1. V lost 5 bases, J lost 6 bases, and 6 bases stayed unmatched. This CDR3 region has 14 residues. Germline V gene lookup returns CDR1 MNHNS and CDR2 SASEGT. Here the CDR3 DNA reads TGTGCCAGCAGTCGCATCGACAGGGGGCATGGCTACACCTTC. Translating gives CASSRIDRGHGYTF.

This clonotype has a handful of counts. The chain links TRBV28 to TRBJ1-1; no reliable D call. The V gene's germline CDR1 is MDHEN and CDR2 SYDVKM. The CDR3 is made up of 12 amino acids. Trimming shortened V by 6 bases and J by 5 bases, and 10 bases separated the two germline ends. Here the CDR3 reads CASRVGSTEAFF. The CDR3 DNA follows: TGTGCCAGCAGGGTAGGGTCAACTGAAGCTTTCTTT.